Below, 6 T cell receptor beta chains from the same sample are listed, as sequenced in a study of CD8+ T cells in alopecia areata. cDNA prepared by RNA extraction and subsequent reverse transcription served as the template for sequencing. Profiled with immunoSEQ multiplex PCR; TCRdb holds only in-frame clones, not every one. Here the sample spans roughly 140,000 clones, more than 55% being singletons. The sequencing sample was made of CD8+ T cells sorted from blood. Receptors originate from a human donor in good health.

This clone appeared a few times. The gene calls are TRBV29-1 and TRBJ1-3; D is uncertain. CDR1 is SQVTM and CDR2 is ANQGSEA in the germline V gene. The CDR3 consists of 13 residues. V dropped 7 bases and J dropped 0 bases, with 10 bases sitting between them. DNA of the CDR3: TGCAGCGCTGGAGGCCACTCTGGAAACACCATATATTTT. Translated: CSAGGHSGNTIYF. The full variable domain, with the rest looked up from reference TRBV29-1 and TRBJ1-3, is SAVISQKPSRDICQRGTSLTIQCQVDSQVTMMFWYRQQPGQSLTLIATANQGSEATYESGFVIDKFPISRPNLTFSTLTVSNMSPEDSSIYLCSAGGHSGNTIYFGEGSWLTVV.

The gene calls are TRBV6-5 and TRBJ2-5, with D possibly matching TRBD1 (6 bases). Germline CDR1 and CDR2: MNHEY and SVGAGI. The CDR3 length is 16 residues. V gave up 2 bases and J gave up 7 bases, with 20 bases separating them. The CDR3 DNA reads TGTGCCAGCAGTTACGGACAGATCCCATCCGTGGGGACCCAGTACTTC. Protein sequence: CASSYGQIPSVGTQYF.

This rearrangement joins TRBV11-2 to TRBJ2-7; 11 bases are a match to TRBD2. The CDR3 totals 14 residues. V shed 6 bases and J 6 bases; nucleotides not matched to a gene: 7. Germline V gives CDR1 SGHAT, CDR2 FQNNGV. The CDR3 loop reads CASSPTSGESEQYF. DNA of the CDR3: TGTGCCAGCAGTCCGACTAGCGGGGAGAGCGAGCAGTACTTC.

V is TRBV5-1 and J is TRBJ2-7; a weak D match, TRBD2 (5 bases). The CDR3 has 16 residues. The germline V gene has CDR1 SGHRS and CDR2 YFSETQ. The V and J ends lost 4 bases and 0 bases respectively, with 17 bases between them. CDR3 sequence (DNA): TGCGCCAGCAGCCCCAATGCGGAGGTTCCCTCCTACGAGCAGTACTTC. Protein: CASSPNAEVPSYEQYF.

Written as DNA, the CDR3 is TGTGCCAGCAGTCCGGGGGAGGGCCACTACGAGCAGTACTTC. As protein: CASSPGEGHYEQYF. This chain connects TRBV6-5 to TRBJ2-7; 7 positions agree with TRBD2. V shed 5 bases and J 3 bases; nucleotides not matched to a gene: 7. Germline V gene data show CDR1 as MNHEY and CDR2 as SVGAGI. This CDR3 is 14 amino acids long.

The chain combines TRBV6-4 with TRBJ2-7; D ambiguous. V lost 8 bases and J lost 1, with 15 bases in between. CDR3 length equals 14 residues. In germline, CDR1 is MRHNA, CDR2 SNTAGT. CDR3 bases: TGTGCCAGCCCCGTCCGCTTCTCATCCTACGAGCAGTACTTC. Protein: CASPVRFSSYEQYF.